Listed below are T cell receptor beta chains from one sample, sequenced in a study of blood T cell repertoires in COVID-19. Profiling relied on immunoSEQ multiplex PCR, and the TCRdb table lists in-frame clones only, not all of them. The sample carries about 76,000 clones, 70% to 90% recorded once. Input material: peripheral blood. The receptor source for this set is a human donor in a cohort sampled during active COVID-19. Each CDR3 is given with its conserved first and last residue. D genes are given only for firm matches. Clone size is stated in some rows and not others, as once, few, many or a class when expanded.

j_call: TRBJ1-4; clone_size: .; d_call: TRBD1; v_call: TRBV6-5; cdr3_aa: CASSRDRANEKLFF; cdr3_nt: TGTGCCAGCAGCCGGGACAGGGCTAATGAAAAACTGTTTTTT
j_call: TRBJ2-7; clone_size: .; d_call: TRBD2; v_call: TRBV7-8; cdr3_aa: CASRSGGDVREQYF; cdr3_nt: TGTGCCAGCAGAAGCGGGGGGGATGTACGGGAGCAGTACTTC
j_call: TRBJ2-7; clone_size: .; d_call: TRBD1; v_call: TRBV29-1; cdr3_aa: CSGAGTGLGYEQYF; cdr3_nt: TGCAGCGGTGCCGGGACAGGGTTGGGTTACGAGCAGTACTTC
j_call: TRBJ2-7; clone_size: .; d_call: TRBD1; v_call: TRBV19; cdr3_aa: CASNTGTGGKNYEQYF; cdr3_nt: TGTGCCAGTAATACCGGGACAGGGGGGAAAAACTACGAGCAGTACTTC
j_call: TRBJ1-1; clone_size: .; d_call: TRBD1; v_call: TRBV10-3; cdr3_aa: CAISGTGTSEAFF; cdr3_nt: TGTGCCATCAGCGGGACAGGGACATCTGAAGCTTTCTTT
j_call: TRBJ2-7; clone_size: once; d_call: TRBD2; v_call: TRBV7-3; cdr3_aa: CASSLRASGGVWYF; cdr3_nt: TGTGCCAGCAGCTTAAGGGCTAGCGGGGGCGTTTGGTACTTC
j_call: TRBJ1-2; clone_size: .; d_call: .; v_call: TRBV7-3; cdr3_aa: CASSHDGGSGYTF; cdr3_nt: TGTGCCAGCAGCCACGACGGGGGATCTGGCTACACCTTC
j_call: TRBJ2-1; clone_size: .; d_call: TRBD2; v_call: TRBV7-8; cdr3_aa: CASSSNSGRAGEQFF; cdr3_nt: TGTGCCAGCAGCTCCAATAGCGGGAGGGCCGGTGAGCAGTTCTTC
j_call: TRBJ2-5; clone_size: .; d_call: TRBD2; v_call: TRBV11-2; cdr3_aa: CASSLDTGGGETQYF; cdr3_nt: TGTGCCAGCAGCCTAGACACGGGAGGGGGAGAGACCCAGTACTTC
j_call: TRBJ1-1; clone_size: .; d_call: .; v_call: TRBV9; cdr3_aa: CASSVVAGNTEAFF; cdr3_nt: TGTGCCAGCAGCGTAGTGGCGGGAAACACTGAAGCTTTCTTT
j_call: TRBJ2-1; clone_size: .; d_call: TRBD2; v_call: TRBV7-2; cdr3_aa: CASSLAGGPSIDLGEQFF; cdr3_nt: TGTGCCAGCAGCTTAGCGGGAGGGCCCTCCATTGACCTCGGGGAGCAGTTCTTC
j_call: TRBJ1-5; clone_size: .; d_call: TRBD1; v_call: TRBV6-2/TRBV6-3; cdr3_aa: CASSTAGTGNQPQHF; cdr3_nt: TGTGCCAGCAGCACCGCCGGGACAGGGAATCAGCCCCAGCATTTT
j_call: TRBJ1-2; clone_size: .; d_call: .; v_call: TRBV20-1; cdr3_aa: CSASFGRQQERYGYTF; cdr3_nt: TGCAGTGCTAGTTTTGGGAGGCAACAAGAAAGATATGGCTACACCTTC
j_call: TRBJ1-1; clone_size: .; d_call: TRBD1; v_call: TRBV7-8; cdr3_aa: CASSPRTGATTEAFF; cdr3_nt: TGTGCCAGCAGCCCCCGGACAGGGGCTACCACTGAAGCTTTCTTT
j_call: TRBJ2-1; clone_size: once; d_call: TRBD2; v_call: TRBV11-1; cdr3_aa: CASSLGTSGTYNEQFF; cdr3_nt: TGTGCCAGCAGCTTAGGGACTAGCGGCACCTACAATGAGCAGTTCTTC
j_call: TRBJ1-5; clone_size: .; d_call: .; v_call: TRBV6-2/TRBV6-3; cdr3_aa: CASSRRGQPQHF; cdr3_nt: TGTGCCAGCAGTCGAAGGGGGCAGCCCCAGCATTTT
j_call: TRBJ1-4; clone_size: .; d_call: .; v_call: TRBV9; cdr3_aa: CASSAAGATNEKLFF; cdr3_nt: TGTGCCAGCAGCGCCGCAGGGGCAACTAATGAAAAACTGTTTTTT
j_call: TRBJ2-1; clone_size: .; d_call: TRBD2; v_call: TRBV4-1; cdr3_aa: CASSQDPSGPYNEQFF; cdr3_nt: TGCGCCAGCAGCCAAGATCCTAGCGGCCCCTACAATGAGCAGTTCTTC
j_call: TRBJ1-1; clone_size: .; d_call: .; v_call: TRBV6-4; cdr3_aa: CASRLQGSDTEAFF; cdr3_nt: TGTGCCAGCAGATTACAGGGAAGTGACACTGAAGCTTTCTTT
j_call: TRBJ2-7; clone_size: .; d_call: TRBD2; v_call: TRBV5-5; cdr3_aa: CASSLGGGSSYEQYF; cdr3_nt: TGTGCCAGCAGCTTGGGCGGGGGGAGCTCCTACGAGCAGTACTTC
j_call: TRBJ2-7; clone_size: .; d_call: .; v_call: TRBV5-1; cdr3_aa: CASSLVPGVGYEQYF; cdr3_nt: TGCGCCAGCAGCTTGGTTCCAGGGGTGGGGTACGAGCAGTACTTC
j_call: TRBJ2-7; clone_size: .; d_call: TRBD2; v_call: TRBV10-3; cdr3_aa: CAISAGGLAGSEQYF; cdr3_nt: TGTGCCATCAGTGCGGGGGGACTAGCGGGATCCGAGCAGTACTTC
j_call: TRBJ2-3; clone_size: .; d_call: .; v_call: TRBV12-3/TRBV12-4; cdr3_aa: CASSLKRDTQYF; cdr3_nt: TGTGCCAGCAGTTTGAAGCGGGATACGCAGTATTTT
j_call: TRBJ1-5; clone_size: .; d_call: .; v_call: TRBV4-1; cdr3_aa: CASSQAGTQPQHF; cdr3_nt: TGCGCCAGCAGCCAAGCAGGAACTCAGCCCCAGCATTTT
j_call: TRBJ2-2; clone_size: .; d_call: .; v_call: TRBV20-1; cdr3_aa: CSASGGFSRTGELFF; cdr3_nt: TGCAGTGCTAGTGGTGGTTTCTCGCGCACCGGGGAGCTGTTTTTT
j_call: TRBJ2-7; clone_size: .; d_call: TRBD2; v_call: TRBV12-3/TRBV12-4; cdr3_aa: CASSLPLAAQYF; cdr3_nt: TGTGCCAGCAGTTTACCACTAGCGGCCCAGTACTTC
j_call: TRBJ2-4; clone_size: .; d_call: TRBD2; v_call: TRBV3-1/TRBV3-2; cdr3_aa: CASSHPSGRVTGVQYF; cdr3_nt: TGTGCCAGCAGCCACCCAAGCGGGAGGGTAACAGGCGTTCAGTACTTC